A selection of T cell receptor beta chains follows, all from one sample in a study of PD-1 blockade in classical Hodgkin lymphoma. Using immunoSEQ multiplex PCR, the repertoire was profiled, and TCRdb retains in-frame clones only, with some absent. Among about 35,000 clones listed, around 89% were seen once. Sequencing used CD4+ T cells from blood. The source is a human donor with classical Hodgkin lymphoma. Both conserved end residues are part of each CDR3. A D gene is named only where the DNA matches it firmly. Expanded clones get a size class; other rows say once, few or many, or leave the size out.

clone_size j_call v_call d_call cdr3_aa cdr3_nt
NA TRBJ2-1 TRBV10-2 NA CASNWAPYNEQFF TGCGCCAGCAATTGGGCTCCCTACAATGAGCAGTTCTTC
NA TRBJ1-2 TRBV9 TRBD1 CASSQTGTAYGYTF TGTGCCAGCAGTCAAACCGGGACAGCCTATGGCTACACCTTC
once TRBJ2-7 TRBV6-5 TRBD2 CASRTAGGHEQYF TGTGCCAGCAGGACCGCGGGAGGCCACGAGCAGTACTTC
NA TRBJ2-3 TRBV4-1 NA CASSQWDGYTQYF TGCGCCAGCAGCCAATGGGACGGATATACGCAGTATTTT
NA TRBJ1-2 TRBV18 NA CASSPNYQDYGYTF TGTGCCAGCTCACCGAACTACCAGGACTATGGCTACACCTTC
once TRBJ2-6 TRBV10-3 NA CAISLDPRANVLTF TGTGCCATCAGTTTGGACCCAAGGGCCAACGTCCTGACTTTC
NA TRBJ2-7 TRBV9 TRBD2 CASSVEPGGPYEQYF TGTGCCAGCAGCGTAGAGCCGGGAGGGCCGTACGAGCAGTACTTC
NA TRBJ2-7 TRBV7-2 TRBD1 CASSLDGTAPYEQYF TGTGCCAGCAGCTTAGACGGGACAGCTCCTTACGAGCAGTACTTC
NA TRBJ1-2 TRBV30 NA CAWSVVRRAGRRRNYGYTF TGTGCCTGGAGTGTAGTCCGTCGGGCAGGACGGCGGAGGAACTATGGCTACACCTTC
few TRBJ1-4 TRBV6-5 TRBD1 CASQTRGFTNEKLFF TGTGCCAGCCAGACCAGGGGGTTCACTAATGAAAAACTGTTTTTT
NA TRBJ1-5 TRBV28 TRBD1 CASTSGQGHNQPQHF TGTGCCAGCACCTCGGGACAGGGCCACAATCAGCCCCAGCATTTT
NA TRBJ1-2 TRBV5-1 NA CASSMGPQNNYGYTF TGCGCCAGCAGCATGGGCCCCCAAAATAACTATGGCTACACCTTC
NA TRBJ2-6 TRBV28 NA CASSLVGAGANVLTF TGTGCCAGCAGTTTGGTAGGGGCTGGGGCCAACGTCCTGACTTTC
NA TRBJ2-2 TRBV5-6 TRBD1 CASSSDRAYTGELFF TGTGCCAGCAGCTCGGACAGGGCGTACACCGGGGAGCTGTTTTTT
NA TRBJ1-4 TRBV19 NA CASSDGATNEKLFF TGTGCCAGTAGCGATGGGGCAACTAATGAAAAACTGTTTTTT
once TRBJ2-1 TRBV6-1 NA CASSDLRPWGVGKGEQFF TGTGCCAGCAGTGACCTTAGACCGTGGGGGGTAGGGAAGGGTGAGCAGTTCTTC
NA TRBJ2-5 TRBV11-2 TRBD1 CASSSNRGSVTQYF TGTGCCAGCAGCTCCAACAGGGGGAGCGTGACCCAGTACTTC
NA TRBJ2-1 TRBV30 TRBD2 CAWSGTSHAYEQFF TGTGCCTGGAGTGGGACTAGCCATGCGTATGAGCAGTTCTTC